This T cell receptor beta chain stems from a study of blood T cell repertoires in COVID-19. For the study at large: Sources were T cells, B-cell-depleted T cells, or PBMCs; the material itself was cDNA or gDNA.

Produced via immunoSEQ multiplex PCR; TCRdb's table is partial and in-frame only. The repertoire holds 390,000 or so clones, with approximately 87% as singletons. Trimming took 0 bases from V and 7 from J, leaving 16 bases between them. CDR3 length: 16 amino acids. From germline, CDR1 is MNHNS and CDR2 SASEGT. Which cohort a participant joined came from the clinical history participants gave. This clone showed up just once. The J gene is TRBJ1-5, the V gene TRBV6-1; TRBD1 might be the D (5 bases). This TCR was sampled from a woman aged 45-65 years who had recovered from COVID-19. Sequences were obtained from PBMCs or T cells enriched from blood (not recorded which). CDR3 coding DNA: TGTGCCAGCAGTGAAGCCGGGGGGGAGACCGGGCAGCCCCAGCATTTT. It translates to CASSEAGGETGQPQHF.